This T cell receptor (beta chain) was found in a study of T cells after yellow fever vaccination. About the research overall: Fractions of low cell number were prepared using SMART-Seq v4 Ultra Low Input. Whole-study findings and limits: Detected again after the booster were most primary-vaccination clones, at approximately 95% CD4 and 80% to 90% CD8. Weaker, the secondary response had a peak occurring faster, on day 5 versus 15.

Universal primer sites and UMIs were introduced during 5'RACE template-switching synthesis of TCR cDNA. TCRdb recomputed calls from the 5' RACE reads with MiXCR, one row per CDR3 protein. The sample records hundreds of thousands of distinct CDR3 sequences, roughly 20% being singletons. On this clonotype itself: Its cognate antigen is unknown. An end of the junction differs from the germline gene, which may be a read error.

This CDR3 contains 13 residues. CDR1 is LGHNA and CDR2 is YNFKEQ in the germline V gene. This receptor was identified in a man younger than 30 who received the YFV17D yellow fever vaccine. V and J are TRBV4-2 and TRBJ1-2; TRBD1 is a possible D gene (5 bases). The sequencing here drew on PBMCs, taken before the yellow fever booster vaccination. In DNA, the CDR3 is TGTGTCAGCAGCCAAGCTGGGGACTTTGGCTACACCTTC. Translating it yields CVSSQAGDFGYTF.